In this sample, the clone carrying this TCR beta chain turned up once. Original processing methods: Nucleated cell counts were estimated from reference gene primer amplification. Assay used: immunoSEQ multiplex PCR; TCRdb lists only in-frame clones, some missing. That table gives V, J and clone size, and the DNA gave D and trimming. The sample shows fewer than 30,000 clones, 75% to 95% of them seen only once. The data derive from a study of blood T cell repertoires in COVID-19. Study at large: The United States, Italy and Spain supplied acute and convalescent COVID-19 samples.

From germline, CDR1 is MNHEY and CDR2 SVGAGI. Trimming took off 4 bases at V and 7 bases at J, with 10 bases between the two ends. CDR3 length: 12 amino acids. The sequence was collected from a human donor with active COVID-19. The donor label of this sample is uncertain. Source material: peripheral blood. This rearrangement joins TRBV6-5 to TRBJ1-1, with D unresolved. The CDR3 sequence is CASSFTGDEAFF. CDR3 nucleotides: TGTGCCAGCAGTTTTACGGGTGATGAAGCTTTCTTT.